This T cell receptor (beta chain) comes out of a study of Graves' ophthalmopathy and Graves' hyperthyroidism. For repertoire sequencing, the TCR beta CDR3 regions were amplified from RNA transcripts. After a first-round RT-PCR with HTBI primers, a second-round multiplex PCR was run. A single record per CDR3 protein comes from TCRdb applying MiXCR to the multiplex PCR reads. The table has a few hundred thousand distinct CDR3 sequences, 39% seen once. This CDR3 is 12 amino acids long. The germline V gene has CDR1 SEHNR and CDR2 FQNEAQ (reference sequence). V lost 5 bases and J lost 7, with 9 bases in between. The diagnosis was founded upon clinical symptoms, serum thyroxine, TRAb, thyroid ultrasound and orbital computed tomography. Points from the study as a whole: Prediction of ophthalmopathy progression reached 70.59% sensitivity and around 76% specificity.

Concerning this clonotype itself: Its matching antigen is unknown.

The material sequenced was peripheral blood or thyroid tissue (not recorded which). The sequence was collected from an adult man with Graves' hyperthyroidism. The chain has TRBV7-9 and TRBJ1-5; unclear D gene. In DNA form, the CDR3 reads TGTGCCAGCAGCCCATATCGACAGCCCCAGCATTTT. Translated, it gives CASSPYRQPQHF.